Following are 20 T cell receptor beta chains from one sample sequenced in a study of blood T cell repertoires in COVID-19. Profiling relied on immunoSEQ multiplex PCR, and the TCRdb table lists in-frame clones only, not all of them. The data show about 360,000 clones, about 89% seen once. The specimen sequenced was PBMCs or T cells enriched from blood (not recorded which). These receptors were taken from a man aged 35-49 years in a cohort exposed to, infected with or recovered from COVID-19 (not recorded which).

The V and J genes are TRBV4-1 and TRBJ1-1; possible D gene TRBD1, 6 bases. The V end was cut by 4 bases, the J end by 2 bases, with 11 bases between. CDR1 MGHRA and CDR2 YSYEKL come from the germline V gene. This CDR3 region has 14 residues. The chain's CDR3 is CASSPRDINTEAFF. CDR3 nucleotide sequence: TGCGCCAGCAGCCCCCGGGACATAAACACTGAAGCTTTCTTT.

The rearrangement uses TRBV28 and TRBJ1-5, with 11 bases matching TRBD1. Germline-derived CDR1 and CDR2 are MDHEN and SYDVKM. J was trimmed by 0 bases and V by 4 bases; bases with no gene match: 14. CDR3 size: 20 residues. In DNA, the CDR3 is TGTGCCAGCAGTTGGGGGCTTGGGGACAGGGGGAAGGGTAGCAATCAGCCCCAGCATTTT. It yields the protein CASSWGLGDRGKGSNQPQHF.

The chain employs TRBV19 and TRBJ1-1; TRBD1 agrees at 10 bases. Per germline, CDR1 LNHDA and CDR2 SQIVND (reference sequence). The V segment lost 5 bases and the J segment 3 bases; nucleotides outside the gene matches: 6. There are 15 residues in the CDR3. This CDR3 is CASSLRTGGYTEAFF. For the CDR3, the DNA is TGTGCCAGTAGTCTACGGACAGGGGGGTACACTGAAGCTTTCTTT.

The chain couples TRBV5-6 to TRBJ2-2; weak D call: TRBD1 (5 bases). Trimming removed 2 bases from V and 6 bases from J, with 11 bases in between. Germline CDR1 reads SGHDT; CDR2 reads YYEEEE. The CDR3 length is 14 residues. CDR3 coding DNA: TGTGCCAGCAGCTTCGCAGGGCTGGCCGGGGAGCTGTTTTTT. Encoded protein: CASSFAGLAGELFF.

Remarks on this clone: Additional DNA sequences in this sample encode the identical CDR3. The V and J genes are TRBV9 and TRBJ1-3; maybe TRBD1 (5 bases). CDR1 and CDR2 from the germline V gene are SGDLS and YYNGEE. The CDR3 contains 15 residues. V lost 0 bases and J 0 bases, leaving 7 bases between the germline ends. This chain's CDR3 is CASSVGGNSGNTIYF. The CDR3, as DNA: TGTGCCAGCAGCGTAGGGGGCAACTCTGGAAACACCATATATTTT.

V gene TRBV5-1 combines with J gene TRBJ2-2; 11 bases are a match to TRBD2. Looked up from germline, CDR1 is SGHRS and CDR2 is YFSETQ. With V trimmed by 3 bases and J by 6 bases, 4 bases remained unmatched. The length of the CDR3 is 15 residues. CDR3 nucleotides: TGCGCCAGCAGCTCAATACTAGCGGGAGCCGGGGAGCTGTTTTTT. Amino acids: CASSSILAGAGELFF.

The CDR3 protein is CATSRQGSDGYTF. The CDR3 region has the DNA TGTGCCACCAGCCGACAGGGGAGTGATGGCTACACCTTC. This chain connects TRBV24-1 to TRBJ1-2, with TRBD1 matching 8 bases. Trimming took 7 bases from V and 6 from J; bases not matched to a gene: 6. Per the germline V gene, CDR1 is KGHDR and CDR2 is SFDVKD. The CDR3 has 13 residues.

The J gene is TRBJ1-3, the V gene TRBV11-1, with D tentatively TRBD1 (5 bases). The length of the CDR3 is 12 residues. V was pared by 5 bases and J by 8 bases, with 10 bases between. Germline CDR1 and CDR2: SGHAT and FQDESV (reference sequence). CDR3 nucleotide sequence: TGTGCCAGCAGCCGACAGCATGACACCATATATTTT. Protein product: CASSRQHDTIYF. Variable domain in full (rest from reference TRBV11-1 and TRBJ1-3): EAEVAQSPRYKITEKSQAVAFWCDPISGHATLYWYRQILGQGPELLVQFQDESVVDDSQLPKDRFSAERLKGVDSTLKIQPAELGDSAMYLCASSRQHDTIYFGEGSWLTVV.

The rearrangement links TRBV7-6 to TRBJ2-1; 11 bases agree with TRBD2. This CDR3 spans 15 amino acids. Losses at the gene ends were 2 bases for V and 7 bases for J; bases not matched to a gene: 4. Germline V gene sequence: CDR1 SGHVS, CDR2 FNYEAQ. The chain's CDR3 is CASSLQLAGANEQFF. The CDR3 DNA is TGTGCCAGCAGCTTACAACTAGCGGGGGCGAATGAGCAGTTCTTC.

The chain has TRBV7-2 and TRBJ2-7, with D perhaps TRBD1 (6 bases). Germline V CDR1 and CDR2: SGHTA, FQGNSA. V was trimmed by 5 bases and J by 3 bases, leaving 11 bases between them. The CDR3 runs to 13 residues. The CDR3 bases are TGTGCCAGCAGCAACAGGGAAGGCTACGAGCAGTACTTC. Translation gives CASSNREGYEQYF.

About this clone: The identical CDR3 is also encoded by other nucleotide sequences in the sample. This chain connects TRBV27 to TRBJ1-2; D unresolved. CDR3 length: 13 residues. Germline CDR1 reads MNHEY; CDR2 reads SMNVEV (reference sequence). Trimming stripped 4 bases from V and 8 bases from J, with 14 bases between. CDR3 region: CASSSKAGGGYTF. DNA for the CDR3: TGTGCCAGCAGTTCTAAGGCGGGAGGAGGCTACACCTTC.

For this clone: The DNA is omitted, as the CDR3 cannot be located on it reliably, and the CDR3 follows TCRdb's listing. The chain uses TRBV3-1 (or the pseudogene TRBV3-2) and TRBJ2-3; the D call of TRBD2 is as the table states it, not checked on the DNA. The CDR3 is 14 amino acids long, termini counted. The V gene's germline CDR1 is LGHDT and CDR2 YNNKEL (reference sequence). The CDR3 reads CASSQDLVAGGSHF.

The chain recombines TRBV21-1 with TRBJ2-2; the DNA was not compared with TRBD1, the D call given in the table. TRBV21-1 is a pseudogene. CDR3 length equals 18 residues. The CDR3 sequence is CASSKPGAFPRETGELFF. In DNA form, the CDR3 reads TGTGCCAGCAGCAAACCAGGGGCCTTTCCGAGGGAAACCGGGGAGCTGTTTTTT.

The V and J genes are TRBV2 and TRBJ2-1; 15 bases align to TRBD2. Germline V gives CDR1 SNHLY, CDR2 FYNNEI. CDR3 size: 16 residues. V was pared by 4 bases and J by 6 bases, with 4 bases of the junction left unmatched. CDR3 DNA sequence: TGTGCCAGCAGTGGGACTAGCGGGAGGGTGAGCAATGAGCAGTTCTTC. This gives the protein CASSGTSGRVSNEQFF.

The chain joins TRBV3-1 (or the pseudogene TRBV3-2) to TRBJ1-1; TRBD1 matches 9 bases. CDR3 length: 13 amino acids. V lost 6 bases, J lost 7 bases, and 6 bases stayed unmatched. Germline V gives CDR1 LGHDT, CDR2 YNNKEL (reference sequence). The CDR3: CASRPGQGFEAFF. Written as DNA, the CDR3 is TGTGCCAGCAGACCGGGACAGGGTTTTGAAGCTTTCTTT.

The V and J genes are TRBV11-2 and TRBJ2-7; D is ambiguous. The germline V gene encodes CDR1 SGHAT and CDR2 FQNNGV. V lost 0 bases, J lost 9 bases, and 21 bases lay in between. This CDR3 comprises 16 residues. The CDR3 nucleotides are TGTGCCAGCAGCTTAGATCCCCTATCGTTGCGGCTACGGCAGTACTTC. Its translation is CASSLDPLSLRLRQYF.

This clone was counted once. The V call is TRBV6-4, the J call TRBJ2-6, with TRBD1 matching 11 bases. Unmatched junction bases numbered 1, after V lost 0 bases and J lost 0 bases. From germline, CDR1 is MRHNA and CDR2 SNTAGT. The CDR3 length is 18 residues. The CDR3 protein is CASSDSGQGASGANVLTF. In DNA, the CDR3 is TGTGCCAGCAGTGACTCAGGACAGGGGGCCTCTGGGGCCAACGTCCTGACTTTC.

This sequence joins TRBV28 and TRBJ2-6, with D perhaps TRBD1 (6 bases). The CDR3 has 17 residues. Germline CDR1 is MDHEN and CDR2 is SYDVKM. Between the trimmed V and J ends, which lost 7 bases and 1 base, there was a span of 17 bases. CDR3 DNA sequence: TGTGCCAGCACCATGGACAGTTCTACTTCTGGGGCCAACGTCCTGACTTTC. Its translation: CASTMDSSTSGANVLTF.

The CDR3 DNA is TGTGCCAGCAGTCCCAGCGGGAGCTACGAGCAGTACTTC. It translates to CASSPSGSYEQYF. The chain is built from TRBV27 and TRBJ2-7; 8 bases agree with TRBD2. Germline V CDR1 and CDR2: MNHEY, SMNVEV (reference sequence). This CDR3 has 13 amino acids. With V trimmed by 5 bases and J by 3 bases, 3 bases remained unmatched.

The J gene is TRBJ2-1, the V gene TRBV19, with TRBD2 matching 12 bases. Germline V CDR1 and CDR2: LNHDA, SQIVND (reference sequence). The CDR3 totals 17 residues. The V and J ends lost 6 bases and 3 bases, in that order; junction bases with no gene match: 9. The CDR3 loop is CASRSLAGGRIYNEQFF. Here the CDR3 DNA reads TGTGCCAGTAGGTCACTAGCGGGAGGCCGTATCTACAATGAGCAGTTCTTC. The variable domain in full, completed from reference TRBV19 and TRBJ2-1, reads DGGITQSPKYLFRKEGQNVTLSCEQNLNHDAMYWYRQDPGQGLRLIYYSQIVNDFQKGDIAEGYSVSREKKESFPLTVTSAQKNPTAFYLCASRSLAGGRIYNEQFFGPGTRLTVL.